The present TCR beta chain was sequenced within a study of blood T cell repertoires in COVID-19. Turning to the study itself: Acute and convalescent COVID-19 samples came from the United States, Italy and Spain.

Trimming pared 6 bases from V and 4 bases from J, leaving 13 bases between. The CDR3 covers 13 residues. In germline, CDR1 is MNHEY, CDR2 SVGEGT. In the original workflow: Amplification of reference gene primers was used by the study to estimate nucleated cell counts. Sequenced by immunoSEQ multiplex PCR; TCRdb stores in-frame clones only, minus some. V and J calls and clone size are copied from that table; D and trimming were computed from the DNA. The repertoire holds fewer than 450,000 clones, with under 95% as singletons. The clonotype was recovered from a woman between 18 and 29 years old who had recovered from COVID-19. The gene calls are TRBV6-2 or TRBV6-3 and TRBJ2-7; D is possibly TRBD1 (6 bases). Sample: peripheral blood. In DNA, the CDR3 is TGTGCCAGCAGCATCGGACAGAAGTACGAGCAGTACGTC. Translated: CASSIGQKYEQYV.